These T cell receptor beta chains were read from a single sample in a study of blood T cell repertoires in COVID-19. The repertoire was sequenced with immunoSEQ multiplex PCR; TCRdb's copy has only in-frame clones and lacks some. The table lists tens of thousands of clones, 70% to 90% of them singletons, with approximately 15% in the top ten. Sequencing input: peripheral blood. Receptors were obtained from a man aged 35 to 55 with COVID-19, enrolled during active disease. CDR3s include the opening cysteine and the closing phenylalanine or tryptophan. A D gene is named only where the DNA matches it firmly. Part of the rows lack a size; the others show once, few, many or a class for expanded clones.

J gene | D gene | clone size | V gene | CDR3 DNA | CDR3 protein
TRBJ2-5 | TRBD1 | NA | TRBV12-3/TRBV12-4 | TGTGCCAGCAGAAAACAGGGGATAGAGACCCAGTACTTC | CASRKQGIETQYF
TRBJ1-2 | NA | NA | TRBV5-5 | TGTGCCAGCAGCTTGCAATCCCCTCTCGGGGGCTACACCTTC | CASSLQSPLGGYTF
TRBJ2-7 | TRBD2 | once | TRBV5-1 | TGCGCCAGCAGCTTGGCACTAGCGGGGACCTCCTACGAGCAGTACTTC | CASSLALAGTSYEQYF
TRBJ2-1 | TRBD1 | NA | TRBV5-1 | TGCGCCAGCAGCTCGGACAGGGACTCCTACAATGAGCAGTTCTTC | CASSSDRDSYNEQFF
TRBJ2-1 | NA | NA | TRBV12-3/TRBV12-4 | TGTGCCAGCAGTCGAGAGAGTCCTACTGGGCAGTTCTTC | CASSRESPTGQFF
TRBJ2-6 | NA | NA | TRBV7-7 | TGTGCCAGCAGCACCGGACAAGCCTCTGGGGCCAACGTCCTGACTTTC | CASSTGQASGANVLTF
TRBJ2-1 | NA | once | TRBV19 | TGTGCCAGTAGAAGGGGAAGTTCCTACAATGAGCAGTTCTTC | CASRRGSSYNEQFF
TRBJ1-1 | NA | NA | TRBV7-3 | TGTGCCAGCAGCTCGGACAGACCTAACACTGAAGCTTTCTTT | CASSSDRPNTEAFF
TRBJ2-7 | TRBD1 | NA | TRBV6-5 | TGTGCCAGCAGTCCGGACCGGGACAGGGATAAGCAGTACTTC | CASSPDRDRDKQYF
TRBJ2-7 | TRBD1 | NA | TRBV11-1 | TGTGCCAGCCAACAGGGGGCAAGCTACGAGCAGTACTTC | CASQQGASYEQYF
TRBJ1-4 | NA | NA | TRBV6-5 | TGTGCCAGCAGCCCCACGGTCGGGGAAAAACTGTTTTTT | CASSPTVGEKLFF
TRBJ1-1 | TRBD1 | NA | TRBV7-9 | TGTGCCAGCAGCAAGCGACAGGGGACCACTGAAGCTTTCTTT | CASSKRQGTTEAFF
TRBJ1-5 | NA | NA | TRBV7-2 | TGTGCCAGCAGTTTAGGGGCACATCAGCCCCAGCATTTT | CASSLGAHQPQHF
TRBJ2-1 | NA | few | TRBV5-1 | TGCGCCAGCAGCCGCGACAGTAGGCAGTTCTTC | CASSRDSRQFF
TRBJ1-2 | TRBD1 | NA | TRBV7-9 | TGTGCCAGCAGCCGGGACAGGGCTCACTATGGCTACACCTTC | CASSRDRAHYGYTF
TRBJ2-1 | TRBD2 | NA | TRBV28 | TGTGCCAGCAGTACGGGACTAGCGGGGAGAAATGAGCAGTTCTTC | CASSTGLAGRNEQFF
TRBJ2-3 | TRBD2 | NA | TRBV5-4 | TGTGCCAGCAGCTTGGCCGGCGGGGGGGCCTTGGGAGATACGCAGTATTTT | CASSLAGGGALGDTQYF
TRBJ1-2 | NA | NA | TRBV30 | TGTGCCTGGAGTGTCCTGGGGCAGGCTGTGGGTGGCTACACCTTC | CAWSVLGQAVGGYTF
TRBJ1-6 | NA | NA | TRBV7-9 | TGTGCCAGCAGTGGGACTACAGATTCGCCCCTCCACTTT | CASSGTTDSPLHF
TRBJ1-5 | NA | NA | TRBV2 | TGTGCCAGCAGTGAATCAGGACTTCAGCCCCAGCATTTT | CASSESGLQPQHF
TRBJ2-7 | TRBD2 | NA | TRBV11-2 | TGTGCCAGCAGCTTTAGCGGGGGGGCACGGGAGCAGTACTTC | CASSFSGGAREQYF
TRBJ1-2 | TRBD1 | NA | TRBV4-1 | TGCGCCAGCAGCCTTCGTTTCAGGACAGGGGGATATGGCTACACCTTC | CASSLRFRTGGYGYTF
TRBJ1-2 | TRBD1 | NA | TRBV10-3 | TGTGCCATCAGAGGAACATTGGGGACAGGGAATGGCTACACCTTC | CAIRGTLGTGNGYTF
TRBJ1-5 | NA | NA | TRBV28 | TGTGCCAGCAGTTTAACCGTGGGGGGTAGCAATCAGCCCCAGCATTTT | CASSLTVGGSNQPQHF
TRBJ2-5 | TRBD1 | NA | TRBV19 | TGTGCCAGTAGTACTGGACAGGGTGGTCAAGAGACCCAGTACTTC | CASSTGQGGQETQYF
TRBJ1-4 | NA | once | TRBV3-1/TRBV3-2 | TGTGCCAGCAGCCAAGTAGGACAGCTCAATGAAAAACTGTTTTTT | CASSQVGQLNEKLFF
TRBJ2-2 | NA | NA | TRBV30 | TGTGCCTGGAGGCCCCCGAGTACCGGGGAGCTGTTTTTT | CAWRPPSTGELFF
TRBJ2-7 | TRBD2 | NA | TRBV5-4 | TGTGCCAGCAGCTTGGCCGGGGGGGGCGGAAGCTACGAGCAGTACTTC | CASSLAGGGGSYEQYF
TRBJ2-3 | TRBD2 | NA | TRBV2 | TGTGCCAGCACTCTTGAGACTAGCGGGGGGCATACGCAGTATTTT | CASTLETSGGHTQYF
TRBJ2-5 | TRBD1 | NA | TRBV6-5 | TGTGCCAGCAGCCCAACGACAGGGGTGGGAGAGACCCAGTACTTC | CASSPTTGVGETQYF
TRBJ2-4 | TRBD2 | NA | TRBV3-1/TRBV3-2 | TGTGCCAGCAGCCGTAATCCCGGGACTAGCGGTCTAGCCAAAAACATTCAGTACTTC | CASSRNPGTSGLAKNIQYF
TRBJ2-3 | TRBD1 | NA | TRBV4-2 | TGTGCCAGCAGCCGCCAAGGGGACAGCCGCACAGATACGCAGTATTTT | CASSRQGDSRTDTQYF
TRBJ1-5 | NA | NA | TRBV19 | TGTGCCAGTAGTAAGCTTGAGAAGCCTAGCAATCAGCCCCAGCATTTT | CASSKLEKPSNQPQHF
TRBJ1-6 | TRBD1 | once | TRBV30 | TGTGCCTGGAGTGAAGCAGGGGGTTTCTTTTCCCATGATTCACCCCTCCACTTT | CAWSEAGGFFSHDSPLHF
TRBJ2-6 | TRBD2 | NA | TRBV5-4 | TGTGCCAGCAGCTTGTCTAGCGGGGGTCGCTCTGGGGCCAACGTCCTGACTTTC | CASSLSSGGRSGANVLTF
TRBJ1-6 | NA | NA | TRBV5-6 | TGTGCCAGCAGCGTTCTGGAGAATTCACCCCTCCACTTT | CASSVLENSPLHF
TRBJ2-2 | NA | NA | TRBV2 | TGTGCCAGCAGTGGGTTCGGTGGGCTAGCGTACACCGGGGAGCTGTTTTTT | CASSGFGGLAYTGELFF
TRBJ1-6 | NA | NA | TRBV7-6 | TGTGCCAGCAGCTTAACAAGTTGGGGGCTAGGAAGTAATTCACCCCTCCACTTT | CASSLTSWGLGSNSPLHF
TRBJ1-6 | TRBD1 | NA | TRBV5-4 | TGTGCCAGCAGCAACCCTTCACAGGGGGCAGTTTCACCCCTCCACTTT | CASSNPSQGAVSPLHF
TRBJ2-7 | NA | NA | TRBV11-2 | TGTGCCAGCAGCTTAGTCTTCCACGAGCAGTACTTC | CASSLVFHEQYF
TRBJ1-4 | NA | NA | TRBV28 | TGTGCCAGCAGTTTGGGCTCACAGGAAAAACTGTTTTTT | CASSLGSQEKLFF
TRBJ1-1 | NA | NA | TRBV10-3 | TGTGCCATCAGTGAGACCCGGGGGAATGAAGCTTTCTTT | CAISETRGNEAFF
TRBJ2-3 | TRBD1 | NA | TRBV6-1 | TGTGCCAGCAGTGAAGGACAGGGGGAAGATACGCAGTATTTT | CASSEGQGEDTQYF
TRBJ2-4 | TRBD2 | NA | TRBV5-6 | TGTGCCAGCAGCTCGAGCGGGGCGGCCAAAAACATTCAGTACTTC | CASSSSGAAKNIQYF
TRBJ2-1 | TRBD2 | NA | TRBV5-5 | TGTGCCAGCAGCCCAATTAGGGGCGGGGGGTATAATGAGCAGTTCTTC | CASSPIRGGGYNEQFF
TRBJ2-2 | TRBD2 | NA | TRBV11-2 | TGTGCCAGCAGCCTCCTAAGCGGGGGGCCTGCCGGGGAGCTGTTTTTT | CASSLLSGGPAGELFF
TRBJ1-2 | TRBD1 | few | TRBV9 | TGTGCCAGCAGCGTAGATGGACAGGGGCCAGGCTACACCTTC | CASSVDGQGPGYTF
TRBJ1-1 | NA | NA | TRBV5-4 | TGTGCCAGCAGCCCCCCCGGGGATCGGAACACTGAAGCTTTCTTT | CASSPPGDRNTEAFF
TRBJ1-1 | NA | once | TRBV18 | TGTGCCAGCTCATCAGGCGGGCCTAACAGCGAAGCTTTCTTT | CASSSGGPNSEAFF
TRBJ2-3 | TRBD1 | NA | TRBV7-2 | TGTGCCAGCAGCTTGGGACAGGGGGGAACAGATACGCAGTATTTT | CASSLGQGGTDTQYF
TRBJ2-7 | NA | NA | TRBV5-4 | TGTGCCAGCAGCTTCTCCCCCGGGACTGCCTCCTACGAGCAGTACTTC | CASSFSPGTASYEQYF
TRBJ2-3 | NA | NA | TRBV19 | TGTGCCAGTAGGCAGACAGGTCCTAGCACAGATACGCAGTATTTT | CASRQTGPSTDTQYF
TRBJ2-3 | TRBD2 | NA | TRBV11-2 | TGTGCCAGCAGCTTCACTAGCGGGGCCTCGGGGGATACGCAGTATTTT | CASSFTSGASGDTQYF
TRBJ2-1 | TRBD2 | NA | TRBV11-2 | TGTGCCAGCAGACCACTAGGAGGGAGGCGGGGGGTCTCCTACAATGAGCAGTTCTTC | CASRPLGGRRGVSYNEQFF
TRBJ1-2 | TRBD1 | NA | TRBV18 | TGTGCCAGCTCACCTGCCGGGACAGGGAACTATGGCTACACCTTC | CASSPAGTGNYGYTF